These 21 T cell receptor beta chains were all obtained from the same sample, sequenced in a study of cytomegalovirus exposure and HLA in healthy donors. Amplification used 60 Vbeta primers and 13 Jbeta primers. The table came from immunoSEQ multiplex PCR; TCRdb's copy has only in-frame clones and leaves some out. This table holds 150,000 to 200,000 clones, around 68% found once. The source material was PBMCs. The receptors derive from a man younger than 40 in good health and CMV-seropositive.

The chain combines TRBV5-1 with TRBJ1-1; D possibly corresponds to TRBD1 (5 bases). Germline assignment: CDR1 SGHRS and CDR2 YFSETQ. The CDR3 is made up of 15 amino acids. V lost 0 bases to trimming and J lost 4 bases, with 13 bases between them. CDR3 DNA: TGCGCCAGCAGCTTGGGGGCAGGGCCGGTCACTGAAGCTTTCTTT. It specifies CASSLGAGPVTEAFF.

The chain is built from TRBV30 and TRBJ2-1, with D possibly being TRBD2 (6 bases). Trimming removed 2 bases at V and 5 bases at J, with 19 bases between. The CDR3 covers 16 residues. Germline V lookup: CDR1 GTSNPN, CDR2 SVGIG (reference sequence). CDR3 sequence reads: CAWSSPPGRENNEQFF. CDR3 DNA: TGTGCCTGGAGTTCGCCCCCGGGACGGGAGAACAATGAGCAGTTCTTC.

This clone has a handful of counts. This chain links TRBV30 with TRBJ1-1, with 12 bases aligning to TRBD1. Germline CDR1 and CDR2: GTSNPN and SVGIG (reference sequence). V lost 5 bases and J lost 4; bases outside the gene matches: 11. This CDR3 region has 16 residues. CDR3 loop: CAWVLGTGGGGTEAFF. Written as DNA, the CDR3 is TGTGCCTGGGTCCTGGGGACAGGGGGCGGGGGCACTGAAGCTTTCTTT.

In its sample, this clone was seen a few times. The chain recombines TRBV5-4 with TRBJ1-2; D not resolved. CDR3 length equals 13 residues. Germline values: CDR1 SGHNT, CDR2 YYREEE (reference sequence). V was clipped by 0 bases and J by 1 base, with 4 bases between them. The CDR3 region is CASSLDSNYGYTF. CDR3 in DNA: TGTGCCAGCAGCTTGGACAGTAACTATGGCTACACCTTC.

The chain links TRBV11-2 to TRBJ2-2, with TRBD1 matching 8 bases. Germline V gene sequence: CDR1 SGHAT, CDR2 FQNNGV. This CDR3 is built from 16 residues. Trimming removed 5 bases from V and 1 base from J; junction bases left unmatched: 6. In DNA form, the CDR3 reads TGTGCCAGCAGCGTAACCGGGACAGGGAACACCGGGGAGCTGTTTTTT. This codes for CASSVTGTGNTGELFF. Filled out from reference TRBV11-2 and TRBJ2-2, the complete variable domain reads EAGVAQSPRYKIIEKRQSVAFWCNPISGHATLYWYQQILGQGPKLLIQFQNNGVVDDSQLPKDRFSAERLKGVDSTLKIQPAKLEDSAVYLCASSVTGTGNTGELFFGEGSRLTVL.

The chain joins TRBV28 to TRBJ2-3, with 10 positions matching TRBD2. The CDR3 spans 17 residues. V trimming: 7 bases; J trimming: 3 bases; junction bases outside the gene matches: 13. From germline, CDR1 is MDHEN and CDR2 SYDVKM. CDR3 sequence (DNA): TGTGCCAGCACCCCCCAGGGCCTAGCGGGAGAAACAGATACGCAGTATTTT. Amino acid sequence: CASTPQGLAGETDTQYF.

The chain couples TRBV27 to TRBJ2-5; 9 nucleotides agree with TRBD2. The DNA end lines up better with TRBJ2-7; the J call may be wrong. CDR3 length: 16 amino acids. Germline V CDR1 and CDR2: MNHEY, SMNVEV (reference sequence). The CDR3 spells CASSTISGSSGYEQYF. CDR3 coding DNA: TGTGCCAGCAGTACGATTAGCGGGAGTTCTGGGTACGAGCAGTACTTC.

This clone came up a few times. The chain carries TRBV23-1 and TRBJ2-5; tentative D call: TRBD2 (6 bases). TRBV23-1 is noted as an ORF with a role that remains uncertain. V dropped 6 bases and J dropped 3 bases, with 20 bases sitting between them. The CDR3 is made up of 16 amino acids. As DNA, the CDR3 is TGCGCCAGCAGCCTCCCCGCGAGGGCGGGAAAAGAGACCCAGTACTTC. This translates into CASSLPARAGKETQYF.

The chain carries TRBV7-8 and TRBJ2-6; a weak D match, TRBD2 (6 bases). The V and J ends lost 2 bases and 4 bases respectively, with 12 bases between them. The germline CDR1 and CDR2 sequences are SGHVS and FQNEAQ. CDR3 size: 16 residues. The CDR3 coding sequence is TGTGCCAGCAGCTTACGGCGTGGAGGGGGGGCCAACGTCCTGACTTTC. Residues: CASSLRRGGGANVLTF.

The DNA for the CDR3 is TGTGCCAGCAGCTTGGTAAGCCTTGCTAGCGGGAGCGGGCAGTACTTC. Translated, it gives CASSLVSLASGSGQYF. The chain couples TRBV5-4 to TRBJ2-7; 10 bases match TRBD2. V lost 0 bases to trimming and J lost 9 bases; unmatched junction nucleotides: 12. Per germline, CDR1 SGHNT and CDR2 YYREEE (reference sequence). The length of the CDR3 is 16 residues.

Only a few counts were recorded for this clone. V is TRBV19 and J is TRBJ2-7; TRBD2 agrees at 11 bases. The length of the CDR3 is 15 residues. Germline loops: CDR1 LNHDA, CDR2 SQIVND (reference sequence). Losses at the gene ends were 5 bases for V and 6 bases for J; bases not matched to a gene: 9. Here the CDR3 reads CASSELAGGESEQYF. CDR3 bases: TGTGCCAGTAGTGAATTAGCGGGAGGGGAGTCCGAGCAGTACTTC.

This clone was picked up a small number of times. This rearrangement joins TRBV6-1 to TRBJ2-5; no definite D call. Germline V gene sequence: CDR1 MNHNS, CDR2 SASEGT. The CDR3 has 13 amino acids. V was cut by 6 bases and J by 2 bases, with 10 bases left in between. The CDR3 region is CASRVAVQETQYF. Here the CDR3 DNA reads TGTGCCAGCAGAGTGGCGGTACAAGAGACCCAGTACTTC.

J is TRBJ2-7 and V is TRBV30, with 7 bases identical to TRBD1. The CDR3 totals 14 residues. V was pared by 1 base and J by 4 bases, with 7 bases of the junction left unmatched. CDR1 GTSNPN and CDR2 SVGIG come from the germline V gene (reference sequence). CDR3 in DNA: TGTGCCTGGAGTGAGAGGGGGCTTGGGTACGAGCAGTACTTC. Encoded protein: CAWSERGLGYEQYF.

This rearrangement joins TRBV28 to TRBJ2-1; D is possibly TRBD1 (5 bases). CDR1 is MDHEN, CDR2 SYDVKM, per germline. The CDR3 length is 15 residues. Trimming pared 5 bases from V and 8 bases from J, leaving 19 bases between. The CDR3 DNA sequence: TGTGCCAGCAGTCCGTCCCTGGGGCGAGCCGATGAGCAGTTCTTC. It encodes CASSPSLGRADEQFF.

Comment on this clone: A junction boundary mismatches the germline segment, possibly from a read error. The J gene is TRBJ2-7, the V gene TRBV7-9; D gene ambiguous. The CDR3 is 14 residues long. Germline V lookup: CDR1 SEHNR, CDR2 FQNEAQ (reference sequence). The CDR3 protein is CASSIALPPYEQYF. The CDR3 DNA reads TGTGCCAGCAGCATAGCCCTCCCCCCCTACGAGCAGTACTTC.

The chain combines TRBV13 with TRBJ2-7; the match to TRBD1 covers 10 bases. The CDR3 sequence is 15 residues long. CDR1 and CDR2 from the germline V gene are PRHDT and FYEKMQ (reference sequence). Unmatched junction bases numbered 8, after V lost 4 bases and J lost 5 bases. As DNA, the CDR3 is TGTGCCAGCAGCTCGGTTCCCGGGACAGGGGACGAGCAGTACTTC. The encoded protein is CASSSVPGTGDEQYF. Looking up the rest from reference TRBV13 and TRBJ2-7 gives the full variable domain: AAGVIQSPRHLIKEKRETATLKCYPIPRHDTVYWYQQGPGQDPQFLISFYEKMQSDKGSIPDRFSAQQFSDYHSELNMSSLELGDSALYFCASSSVPGTGDEQYFGPGTRLTVT.

The chain couples TRBV7-9 to TRBJ2-2; D not certain. The germline CDR1 and CDR2 sequences are SEHNR and FQNEAQ (reference sequence). Trimming removed 4 bases at V and 0 bases at J, with 18 bases between. The CDR3 sequence is 18 residues long. As DNA, the CDR3 is TGTGCCAGCAGCTCTGGGCGTAGGTCAAGAGCGAACACCGGGGAGCTGTTTTTT. The encoded protein is CASSSGRRSRANTGELFF.

This rearrangement joins TRBV7-9 to TRBJ2-7; D is undetermined. Germline V gene lookup returns CDR1 SEHNR and CDR2 FQNEAQ (reference sequence). The CDR3 loop spans 11 amino acids. The V end lost 7 bases, the J end lost 4 bases, and 8 bases lay between the germline ends. CDR3 amino acids: CASTIRYEQYF. The CDR3 bases are TGTGCCAGCACTATCCGGTACGAGCAGTACTTC. Full variable domain (missing parts from reference TRBV7-9 and TRBJ2-7): DTGVSQNPRHKITKRGQNVTFRCDPISEHNRLYWYRQTLGQGPEFLTYFQNEAQLEKSRLLSDRFSAERPKGSFSTLEIQRTEQGDSAMYLCASTIRYEQYFGPGTRLTVT.

The J gene is TRBJ1-2, the V gene TRBV6-5; 12 nucleotides agree with TRBD1. The CDR3 spans 15 residues. Germline loops: CDR1 MNHEY, CDR2 SVGAGI. V gave up 8 bases and J gave up 4 bases; unmatched junction bases: 8. DNA for the CDR3: TGTGCCAGCCTAGGGACAGGGGGCACAGGCTATGGCTACACCTTC. Translation: CASLGTGGTGYGYTF.

This rearrangement joins TRBV30 to TRBJ1-5; 7 bases fit TRBD1. J was trimmed by 7 bases and V by 3 bases; bases with no gene match: 6. Germline lookup yields CDR1 GTSNPN and CDR2 SVGIG (reference sequence). The CDR3 contains 13 residues. The DNA for the CDR3 is TGTGCCTGGAGCGGGGACAGTCGACAGCCCCAGCATTTT. Its translation: CAWSGDSRQPQHF.

Only a few counts were recorded for this clone. V usage is TRBV27 and J usage is TRBJ1-1; D unclear. The CDR3 contains 13 residues. V gave up 6 bases and J gave up 3 bases, with 11 bases separating them. Germline V gives CDR1 MNHEY, CDR2 SMNVEV (reference sequence). The CDR3 region has the DNA TGTGCCAGCAGGGGTTTCGGGTACACTGAAGCTTTCTTT. The encoded protein is CASRGFGYTEAFF.